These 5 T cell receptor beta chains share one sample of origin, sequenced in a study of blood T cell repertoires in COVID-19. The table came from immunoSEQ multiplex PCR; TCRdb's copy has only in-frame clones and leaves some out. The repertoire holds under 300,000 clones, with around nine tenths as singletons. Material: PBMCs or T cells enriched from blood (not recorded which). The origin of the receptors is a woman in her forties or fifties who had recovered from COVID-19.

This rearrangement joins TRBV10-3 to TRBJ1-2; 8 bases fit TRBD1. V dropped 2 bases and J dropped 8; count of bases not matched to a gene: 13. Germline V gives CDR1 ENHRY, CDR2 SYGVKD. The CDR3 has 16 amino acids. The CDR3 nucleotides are TGTGCCATCAGTGAGACATCGGACAGGGCCTCTATGGGCTACACCTTC. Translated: CAISETSDRASMGYTF.

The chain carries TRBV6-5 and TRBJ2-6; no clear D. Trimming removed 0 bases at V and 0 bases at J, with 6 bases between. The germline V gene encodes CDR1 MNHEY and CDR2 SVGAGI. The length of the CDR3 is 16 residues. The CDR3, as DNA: TGTGCCAGCAGTTACTCGGCAAGCTCTGGGGCCAACGTCCTGACTTTC. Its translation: CASSYSASSGANVLTF.

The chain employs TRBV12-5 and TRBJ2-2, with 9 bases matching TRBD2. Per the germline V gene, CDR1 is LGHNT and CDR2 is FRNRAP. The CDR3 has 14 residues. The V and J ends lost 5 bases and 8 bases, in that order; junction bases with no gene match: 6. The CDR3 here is CASGIGTSLGELFF. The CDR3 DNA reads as TGTGCTAGTGGTATAGGGACTAGCCTTGGGGAGCTGTTTTTT. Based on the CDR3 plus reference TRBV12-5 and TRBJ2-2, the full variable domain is DARVTQTPRHKVTEMGQEVTMRCQPILGHNTVFWYRQTMMQGLELLAYFRNRAPLDDSGMPKDRFSAEMPDATLATLKIQPSEPRDSAVYFCASGIGTSLGELFFGEGSRLTVL.

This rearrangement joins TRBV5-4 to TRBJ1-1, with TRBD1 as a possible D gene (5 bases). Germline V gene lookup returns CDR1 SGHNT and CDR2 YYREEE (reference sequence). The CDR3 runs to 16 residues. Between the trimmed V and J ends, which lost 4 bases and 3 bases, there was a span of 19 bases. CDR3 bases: TGTGCCAGCAGCACCGGGGGTTCTAAAGGGGACACTGAAGCTTTCTTT. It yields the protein CASSTGGSKGDTEAFF.

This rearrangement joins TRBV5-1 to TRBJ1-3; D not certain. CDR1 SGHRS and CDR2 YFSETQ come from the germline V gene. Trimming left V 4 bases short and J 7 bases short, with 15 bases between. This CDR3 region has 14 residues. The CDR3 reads CASSLGVGYNTIYF. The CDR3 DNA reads TGCGCCAGCAGCCTGGGAGTCGGTTACAACACCATATATTTT.